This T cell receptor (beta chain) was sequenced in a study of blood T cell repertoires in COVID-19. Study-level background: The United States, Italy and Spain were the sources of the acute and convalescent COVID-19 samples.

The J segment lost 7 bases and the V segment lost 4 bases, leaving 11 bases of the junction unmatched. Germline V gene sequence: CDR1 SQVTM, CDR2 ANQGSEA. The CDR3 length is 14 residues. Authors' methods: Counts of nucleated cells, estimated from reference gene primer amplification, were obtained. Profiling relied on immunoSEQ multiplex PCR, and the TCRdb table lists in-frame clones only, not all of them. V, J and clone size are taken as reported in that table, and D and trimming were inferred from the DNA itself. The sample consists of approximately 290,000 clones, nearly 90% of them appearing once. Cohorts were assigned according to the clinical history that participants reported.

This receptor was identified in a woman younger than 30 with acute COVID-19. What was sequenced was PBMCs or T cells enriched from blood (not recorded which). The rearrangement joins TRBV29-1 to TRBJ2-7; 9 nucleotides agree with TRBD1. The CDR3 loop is CSVGLRDRAGEQYF. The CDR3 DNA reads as TGCAGCGTTGGGCTCCGGGACAGGGCTGGGGAGCAGTACTTC.